This entry is about one TCR beta chain. This entry is derived from a study of T-cell memory formation after mild COVID-19. As for the study in general: Clustering of TCRs was largely donor specific.

TCRdb independently ran MiXCR on the 5' RACE reads; one entry per CDR3 protein. The profile shows over 350,000 distinct CDR3 sequences, approximately 15% of them singletons. The source is a man between 18 and 35 years old who had mild COVID-19 (a few samples of this study predate the infection). Cell type and time point are not known. The sample was PBMCs or a T cell subset sorted from them (not recorded which).

Here the CDR3 reads CASRPGTLSRETQYF. The CDR3 nucleotides read TGTGCCAGCAGACCCGGGACCTTATCGAGGGAGACCCAGTACTTC. The V call is TRBV5-5, the J call TRBJ2-5; D might be TRBD1 or TRBD2, each matching 5 bases. This CDR3 is 15 amino acids long. The V end was cut by 5 bases, the J end by 5 bases, with 19 bases between. Per germline, CDR1 SGHKS and CDR2 YYEKEE (reference sequence).